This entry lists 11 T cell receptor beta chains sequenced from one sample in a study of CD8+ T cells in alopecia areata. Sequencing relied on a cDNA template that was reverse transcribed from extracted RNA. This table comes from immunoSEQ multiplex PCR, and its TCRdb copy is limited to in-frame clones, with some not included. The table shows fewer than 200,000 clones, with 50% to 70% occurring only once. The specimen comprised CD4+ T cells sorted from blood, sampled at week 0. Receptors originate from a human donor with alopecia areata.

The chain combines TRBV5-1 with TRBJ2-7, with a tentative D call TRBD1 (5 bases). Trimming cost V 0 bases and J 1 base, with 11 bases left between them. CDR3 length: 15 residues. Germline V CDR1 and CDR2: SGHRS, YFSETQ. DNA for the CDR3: TGCGCCAGCAGCTTGGGACAGTTAGGTTCCTACGAGCAGTACTTC. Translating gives CASSLGQLGSYEQYF.

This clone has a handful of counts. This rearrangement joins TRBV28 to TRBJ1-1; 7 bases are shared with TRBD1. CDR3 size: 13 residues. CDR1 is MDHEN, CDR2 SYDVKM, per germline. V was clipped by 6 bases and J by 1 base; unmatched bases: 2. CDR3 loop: CASRDRENTEAFF. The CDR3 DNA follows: TGTGCCAGCAGAGACAGGGAGAACACTGAAGCTTTCTTT.

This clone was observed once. The CDR3 region is CSADWTGKEGYTF. CDR3 DNA: TGCAGCGCTGACTGGACAGGCAAAGAGGGCTACACCTTC. The chain joins TRBV29-1 to TRBJ1-2; 7 nucleotides agree with TRBD1. The CDR3 is 13 amino acids. With V trimmed by 7 bases and J by 8 bases, 13 bases remained unmatched. Germline values: CDR1 SQVTM, CDR2 ANQGSEA.

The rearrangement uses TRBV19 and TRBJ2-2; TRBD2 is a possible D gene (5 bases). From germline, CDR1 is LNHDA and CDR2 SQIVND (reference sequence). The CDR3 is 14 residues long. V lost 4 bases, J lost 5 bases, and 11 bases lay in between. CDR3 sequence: CASSTLRLTGELFF. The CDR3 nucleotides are TGTGCCAGTAGTACCCTCCGACTAACCGGGGAGCTGTTTTTT.

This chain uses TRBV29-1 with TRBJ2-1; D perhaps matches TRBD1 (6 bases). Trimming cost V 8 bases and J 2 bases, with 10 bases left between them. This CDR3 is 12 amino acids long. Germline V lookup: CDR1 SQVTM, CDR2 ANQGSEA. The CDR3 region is CSQRTAYNEQFF. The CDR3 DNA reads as TGCAGCCAACGGACAGCCTACAATGAGCAGTTCTTC.

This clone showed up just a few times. CDR3: CSVWGQRQTQYF. The CDR3 DNA is TGCAGCGTTTGGGGACAGCGCCAGACCCAGTACTTC. The chain employs TRBV29-1 and TRBJ2-5; 7 positions match TRBD1. The CDR3 totals 12 residues. The germline V gene encodes CDR1 SQVTM and CDR2 ANQGSEA. The V and J ends lost 5 bases and 6 bases, in that order; junction bases with no gene match: 6.

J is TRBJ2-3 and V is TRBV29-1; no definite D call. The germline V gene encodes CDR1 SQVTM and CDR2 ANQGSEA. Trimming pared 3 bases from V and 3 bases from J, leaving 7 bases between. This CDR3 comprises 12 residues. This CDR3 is CSVEGNTDTQYF. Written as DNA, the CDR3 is TGCAGCGTTGAGGGAAATACAGATACGCAGTATTTT.

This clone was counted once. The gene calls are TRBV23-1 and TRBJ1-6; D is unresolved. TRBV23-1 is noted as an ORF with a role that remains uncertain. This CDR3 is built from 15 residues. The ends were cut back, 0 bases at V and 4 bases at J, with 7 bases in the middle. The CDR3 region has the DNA TGCGCCAGCAGTCAATCTTGGGTTTATAATTCACCCCTCCACTTT. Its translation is CASSQSWVYNSPLHF.

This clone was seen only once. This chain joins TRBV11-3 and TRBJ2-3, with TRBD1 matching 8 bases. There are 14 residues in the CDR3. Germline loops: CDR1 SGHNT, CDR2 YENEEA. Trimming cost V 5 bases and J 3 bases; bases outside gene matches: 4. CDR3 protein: CASSAGQATDTQYF. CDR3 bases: TGTGCCAGCAGCGCGGGACAGGCAACAGATACGCAGTATTTT.

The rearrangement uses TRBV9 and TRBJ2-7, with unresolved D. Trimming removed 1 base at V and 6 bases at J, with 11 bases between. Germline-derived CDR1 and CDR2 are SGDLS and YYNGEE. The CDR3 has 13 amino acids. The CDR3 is CASSVSPLREQYF. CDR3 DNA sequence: TGTGCCAGCAGCGTAAGCCCTCTCCGCGAGCAGTACTTC.

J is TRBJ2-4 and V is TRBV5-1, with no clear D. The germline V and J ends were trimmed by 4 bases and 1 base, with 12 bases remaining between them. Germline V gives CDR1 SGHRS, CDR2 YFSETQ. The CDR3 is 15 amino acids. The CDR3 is CASSPVDAAKNIQYF. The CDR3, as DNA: TGCGCCAGCAGCCCTGTTGACGCGGCCAAAAACATTCAGTACTTC.